The TCR beta chain described here comes from a study of spatial heterogeneity in lung cancer. About the research overall: The roughly 66 donors had untreated early-stage non-small cell lung cancer.

Individual TCR cDNA molecules each bore their own unique molecular identifier. TCRdb passed the 5' RACE reads through MiXCR, listing each CDR3 protein once. The sample has about 70,000 distinct CDR3 sequences; 8% to 10% are singletons. This clonotype was observed a handful of times. Time point reported: blood at routine non-recurrence follow-up after resection. From tumor, nontumor lung or frozen PBMC, whole RNA was taken unsorted for sequencing. Per germline, CDR1 DFQATT and CDR2 SNEGSKA (reference sequence). Trimming cost V 3 bases and J 7 bases; bases outside gene matches: 6. The CDR3 covers 13 residues.

The chain carries TRBV20-1 and TRBJ1-2; 9 positions match TRBD1. The receptor was isolated from a female donor with early-stage non-small cell lung cancer. This sample comprised PBMCs, obtained at follow-up. Written as DNA, the CDR3 is TGCAGTGCTAGTTTCCGGGACAGGGTTGGCTACACCTTC. It translates to CSASFRDRVGYTF.